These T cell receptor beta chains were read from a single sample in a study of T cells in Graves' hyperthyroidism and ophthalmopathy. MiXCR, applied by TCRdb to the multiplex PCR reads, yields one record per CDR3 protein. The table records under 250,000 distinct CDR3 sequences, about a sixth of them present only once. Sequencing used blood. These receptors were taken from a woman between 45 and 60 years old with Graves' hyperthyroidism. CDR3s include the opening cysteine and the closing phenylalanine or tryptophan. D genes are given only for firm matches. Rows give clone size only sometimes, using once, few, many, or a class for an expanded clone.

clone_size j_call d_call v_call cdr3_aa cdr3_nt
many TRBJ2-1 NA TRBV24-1 CATSDLGGGAYNEQFF TGTGCCACCAGTGACTTGGGGGGTGGGGCCTACAATGAGCAGTTCTTC
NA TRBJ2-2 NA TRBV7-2 CASSLSGSFGTGELFF TGTGCCAGCAGCTTAAGTGGGAGCTTTGGCACCGGGGAGCTGTTTTTT
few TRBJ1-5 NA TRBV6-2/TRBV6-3 CASSYHSNQPQHF TGTGCCAGCAGTTACCATAGCAATCAGCCCCAGCATTTT
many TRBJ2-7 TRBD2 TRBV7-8 CASRGLAAYEQYF TGTGCCAGCAGAGGACTAGCGGCCTACGAGCAGTACTTC
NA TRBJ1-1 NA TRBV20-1 CSAPSGIMNTEAFF TGCAGTGCTCCTTCGGGAATTATGAACACTGAAGCTTTCTTT
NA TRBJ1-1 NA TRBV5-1 CASSLARGPRTEAFF TGCGCCAGCAGCTTGGCCAGGGGACCTCGAACTGAAGCTTTCTTT
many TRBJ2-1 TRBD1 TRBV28 CASSRQGGNEQFF TGTGCCAGCAGTAGACAGGGTGGCAATGAGCAGTTCTTC
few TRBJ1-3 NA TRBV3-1 CASSRLPGHISGNTIYF TGTGCCAGCAGCCGCCTCCCGGGACATATCTCTGGAAACACCATATATTTT
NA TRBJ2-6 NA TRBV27 CASRGGGGKRANVLTF TGTGCCAGCAGGGGAGGGGGAGGAAAAAGGGCCAACGTCCTGACTTTC
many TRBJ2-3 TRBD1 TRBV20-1 CSARKTGATDTQYF TGCAGTGCTAGAAAGACAGGGGCAACAGATACGCAGTATTTT
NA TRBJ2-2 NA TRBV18 CASSPFGGTDTGELFF TGTGCCAGCTCACCATTCGGAGGGACCGACACCGGGGAGCTGTTTTTT